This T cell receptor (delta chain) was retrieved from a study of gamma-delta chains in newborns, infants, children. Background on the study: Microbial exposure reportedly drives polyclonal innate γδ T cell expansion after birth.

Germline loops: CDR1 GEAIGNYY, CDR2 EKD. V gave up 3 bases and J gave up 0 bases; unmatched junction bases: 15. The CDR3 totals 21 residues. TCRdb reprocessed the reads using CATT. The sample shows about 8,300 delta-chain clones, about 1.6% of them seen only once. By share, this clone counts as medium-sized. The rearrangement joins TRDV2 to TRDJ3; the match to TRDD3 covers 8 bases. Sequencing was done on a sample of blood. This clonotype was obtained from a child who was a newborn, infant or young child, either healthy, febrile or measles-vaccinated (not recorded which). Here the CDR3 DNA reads TGTGCCTGTGACCCGGTACTGGGGGCGACGACCCGCTCCTGGGACACCCGACAGATGTTTTTC. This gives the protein CACDPVLGATTRSWDTRQMFF.